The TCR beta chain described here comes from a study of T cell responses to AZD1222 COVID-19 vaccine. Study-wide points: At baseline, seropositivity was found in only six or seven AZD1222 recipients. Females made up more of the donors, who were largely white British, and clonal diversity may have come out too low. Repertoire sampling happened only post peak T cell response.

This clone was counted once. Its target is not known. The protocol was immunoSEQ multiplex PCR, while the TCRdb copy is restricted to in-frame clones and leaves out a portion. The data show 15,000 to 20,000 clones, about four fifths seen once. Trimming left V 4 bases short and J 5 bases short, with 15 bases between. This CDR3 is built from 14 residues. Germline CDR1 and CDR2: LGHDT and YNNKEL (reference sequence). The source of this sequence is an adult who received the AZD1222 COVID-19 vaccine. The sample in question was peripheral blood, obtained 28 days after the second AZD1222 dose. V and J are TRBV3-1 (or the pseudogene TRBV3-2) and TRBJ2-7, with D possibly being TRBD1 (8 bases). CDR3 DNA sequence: TGTGCCAGCAGCCGCTTCACAGGGGGGGACGAGCAGTACTTC. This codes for CASSRFTGGDEQYF.